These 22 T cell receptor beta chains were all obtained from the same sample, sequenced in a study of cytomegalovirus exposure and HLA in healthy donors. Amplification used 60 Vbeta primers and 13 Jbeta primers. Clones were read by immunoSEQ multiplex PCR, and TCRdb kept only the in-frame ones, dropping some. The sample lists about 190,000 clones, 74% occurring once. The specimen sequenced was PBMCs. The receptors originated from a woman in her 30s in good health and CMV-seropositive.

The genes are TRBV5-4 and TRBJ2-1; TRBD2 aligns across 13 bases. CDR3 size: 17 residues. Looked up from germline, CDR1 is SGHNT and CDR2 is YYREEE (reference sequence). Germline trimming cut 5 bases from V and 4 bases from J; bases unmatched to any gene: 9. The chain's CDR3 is CASRRTSGRRGYNEQFF. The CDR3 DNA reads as TGTGCCAGCAGGAGGACTAGCGGGAGACGGGGATACAATGAGCAGTTCTTC.

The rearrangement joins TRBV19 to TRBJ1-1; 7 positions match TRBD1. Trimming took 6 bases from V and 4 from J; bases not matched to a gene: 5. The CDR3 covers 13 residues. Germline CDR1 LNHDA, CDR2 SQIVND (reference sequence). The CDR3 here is CASRTGRVTEAFF. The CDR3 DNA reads TGTGCCAGTAGGACAGGGAGAGTCACTGAAGCTTTCTTT.

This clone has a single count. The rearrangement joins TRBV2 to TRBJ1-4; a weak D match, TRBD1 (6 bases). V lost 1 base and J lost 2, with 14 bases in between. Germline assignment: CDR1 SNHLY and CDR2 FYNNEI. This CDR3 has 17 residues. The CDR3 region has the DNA TGTGCCAGCAGTGAAGGGGGGTGGGGGCCGACTAATGAAAAACTGTTTTTT. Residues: CASSEGGWGPTNEKLFF.

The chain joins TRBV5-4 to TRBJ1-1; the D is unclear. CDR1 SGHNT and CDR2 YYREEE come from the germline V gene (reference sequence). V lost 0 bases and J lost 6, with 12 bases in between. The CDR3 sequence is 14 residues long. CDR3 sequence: CASSLAMGSAEAFF. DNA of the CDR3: TGTGCCAGCAGCTTGGCCATGGGGAGCGCTGAAGCTTTCTTT.

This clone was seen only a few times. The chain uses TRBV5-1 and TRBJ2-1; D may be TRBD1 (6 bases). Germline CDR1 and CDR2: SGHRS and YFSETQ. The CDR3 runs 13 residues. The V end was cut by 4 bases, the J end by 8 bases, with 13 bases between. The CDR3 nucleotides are TGCGCCAGCAGCCGGGGACACGGCGATGAGCAGTTCTTC. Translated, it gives CASSRGHGDEQFF.

The CDR3 DNA sequence: TGTGCCAGTAGTCCCGGACCCCCGACTAGTCCGCAGTACTTC. Amino acid sequence: CASSPGPPTSPQYF. The chain carries TRBV19 and TRBJ2-7, with D possibly TRBD2 on 6 matching bases. Trimming removed 5 bases at V and 9 bases at J, with 20 bases between. This CDR3 spans 14 amino acids. Germline loops: CDR1 LNHDA, CDR2 SQIVND (reference sequence).

CDR3 coding DNA: TGTGCCAGCACCAGGGGGCAGGGGATCGAGCAGTACTTC. The encoded protein is CASTRGQGIEQYF. This chain uses TRBV7-9 with TRBJ2-7; 8 bases align to TRBD1. CDR1 SEHNR and CDR2 FQNEAQ come from the germline V gene (reference sequence). The CDR3 has 13 amino acids. The V segment lost 7 bases and the J segment 6 bases; nucleotides outside the gene matches: 8.

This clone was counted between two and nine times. The CDR3 nucleotides read TGTGCCAGTAGTTTGCTAGCGGGAGGGATTACAGATACGCAGTATTTT. This encodes CASSLLAGGITDTQYF. The V gene is TRBV19, the J gene TRBJ2-3; 12 bases are shared with TRBD2. Losses at the gene ends were 5 bases for V and 3 bases for J; bases not matched to a gene: 6. The CDR3 is made up of 16 amino acids. Per germline, CDR1 LNHDA and CDR2 SQIVND (reference sequence).

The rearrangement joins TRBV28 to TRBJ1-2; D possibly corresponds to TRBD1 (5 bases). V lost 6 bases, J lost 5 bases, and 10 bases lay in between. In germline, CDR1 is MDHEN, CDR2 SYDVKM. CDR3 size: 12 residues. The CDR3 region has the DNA TGTGCCAGCAGGCCGGGACTGTATGGCTACACCTTC. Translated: CASRPGLYGYTF.

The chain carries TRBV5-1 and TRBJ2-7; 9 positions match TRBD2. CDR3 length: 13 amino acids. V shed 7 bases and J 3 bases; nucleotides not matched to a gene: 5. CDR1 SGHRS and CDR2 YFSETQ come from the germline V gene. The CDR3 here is CASRTTSGYEQYF. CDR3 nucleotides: TGCGCCAGCCGAACGACTAGCGGCTACGAGCAGTACTTC. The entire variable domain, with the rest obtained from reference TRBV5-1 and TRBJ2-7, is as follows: KAGVTQTPRYLIKTRGQQVTLSCSPISGHRSVSWYQQTPGQGLQFLFEYFSETQRNKGNFPGRFSGRQFSNSRSEMNVSTLELGDSALYLCASRTTSGYEQYFGPGTRLTVT.

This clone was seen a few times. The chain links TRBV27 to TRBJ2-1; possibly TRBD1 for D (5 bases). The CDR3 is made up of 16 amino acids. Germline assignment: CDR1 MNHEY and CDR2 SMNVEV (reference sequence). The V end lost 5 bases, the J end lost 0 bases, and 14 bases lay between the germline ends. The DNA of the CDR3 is TGTGCCAGCAGTGCCCCGACAGCACTCTCCTACAATGAGCAGTTCTTC. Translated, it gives CASSAPTALSYNEQFF.

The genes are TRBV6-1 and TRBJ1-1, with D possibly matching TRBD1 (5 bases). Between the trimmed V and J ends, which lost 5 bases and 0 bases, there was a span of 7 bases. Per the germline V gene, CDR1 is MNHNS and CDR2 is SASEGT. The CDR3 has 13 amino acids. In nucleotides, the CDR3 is TGTGCCAGCAGTACAGGTTTGAACACTGAAGCTTTCTTT. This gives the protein CASSTGLNTEAFF.

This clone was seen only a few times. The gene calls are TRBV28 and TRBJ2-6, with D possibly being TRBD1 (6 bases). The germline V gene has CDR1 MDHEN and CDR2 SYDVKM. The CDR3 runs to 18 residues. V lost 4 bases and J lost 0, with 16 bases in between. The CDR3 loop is CASSSYRVSHSGANVLTF. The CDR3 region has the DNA TGTGCCAGCAGTTCCTACAGGGTATCTCACTCTGGGGCCAACGTCCTGACTTTC.

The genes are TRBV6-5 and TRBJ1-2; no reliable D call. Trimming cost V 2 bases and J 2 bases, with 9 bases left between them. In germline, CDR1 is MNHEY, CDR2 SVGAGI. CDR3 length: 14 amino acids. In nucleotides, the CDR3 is TGTGCCAGCAGTTACGGCGGGGTAAACTATGGCTACACCTTC. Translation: CASSYGGVNYGYTF.

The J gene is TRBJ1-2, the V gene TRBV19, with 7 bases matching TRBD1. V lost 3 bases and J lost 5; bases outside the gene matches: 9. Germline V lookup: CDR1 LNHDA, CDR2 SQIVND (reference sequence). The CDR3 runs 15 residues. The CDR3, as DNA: TGTGCCAGTAGTATGGTAGGGACAGAGGGTTATGGCTACACCTTC. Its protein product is CASSMVGTEGYGYTF.

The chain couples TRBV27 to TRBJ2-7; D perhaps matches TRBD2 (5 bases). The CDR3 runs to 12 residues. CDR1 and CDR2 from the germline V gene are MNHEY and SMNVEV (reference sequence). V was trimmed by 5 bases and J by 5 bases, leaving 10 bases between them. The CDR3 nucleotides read TGTGCCAGCAGTCCCCGAGGGCACGAGCAGTACTTC. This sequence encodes CASSPRGHEQYF.

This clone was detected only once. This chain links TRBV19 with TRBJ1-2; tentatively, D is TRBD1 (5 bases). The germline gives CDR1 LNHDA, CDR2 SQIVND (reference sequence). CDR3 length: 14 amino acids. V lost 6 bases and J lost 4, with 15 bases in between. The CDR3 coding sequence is TGTGCCAGTAGCTGGGAGGGGTACGCCTATGGCTACACCTTC. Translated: CASSWEGYAYGYTF.

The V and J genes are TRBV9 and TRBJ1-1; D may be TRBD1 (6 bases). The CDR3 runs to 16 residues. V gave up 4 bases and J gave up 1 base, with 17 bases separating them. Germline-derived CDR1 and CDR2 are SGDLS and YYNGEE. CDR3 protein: CASSFSPLTGNTEAFF. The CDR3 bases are TGTGCCAGCAGCTTCTCCCCCCTGACAGGGAACACTGAAGCTTTCTTT.

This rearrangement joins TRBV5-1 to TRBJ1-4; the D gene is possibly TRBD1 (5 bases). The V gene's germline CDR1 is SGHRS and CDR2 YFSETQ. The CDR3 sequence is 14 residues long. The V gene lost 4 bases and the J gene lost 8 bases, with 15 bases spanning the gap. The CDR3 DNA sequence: TGCGCCAGCAGCCCCTGGCAGGGCGACGAAAAACTGTTTTTT. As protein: CASSPWQGDEKLFF.

CDR3 protein: CASRDTGAGGSTDTQYF. CDR3 DNA: TGTGCCAGCAGAGACACGGGAGCGGGAGGGAGCACAGATACGCAGTATTTT. This chain uses TRBV7-9 with TRBJ2-3; 10 bases fit TRBD2. Germline assignment: CDR1 SEHNR and CDR2 FQNEAQ (reference sequence). Unmatched junction bases numbered 9, after V lost 6 bases and J lost 0 bases. The CDR3 is 17 residues long.

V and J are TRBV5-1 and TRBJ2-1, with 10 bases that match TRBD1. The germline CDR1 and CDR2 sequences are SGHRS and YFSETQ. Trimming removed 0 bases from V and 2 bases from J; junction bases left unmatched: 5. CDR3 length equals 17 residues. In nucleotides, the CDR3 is TGCGCCAGCAGCTTGGAGCCGGGACAGGGGCCCTACAATGAGCAGTTCTTC. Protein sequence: CASSLEPGQGPYNEQFF.

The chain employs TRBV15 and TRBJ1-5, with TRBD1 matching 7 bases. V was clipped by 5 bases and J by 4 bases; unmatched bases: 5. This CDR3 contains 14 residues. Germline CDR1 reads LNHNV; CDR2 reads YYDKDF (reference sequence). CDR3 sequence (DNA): TGTGCCACCAGCTTCGCAGGGGGAAATCAGCCCCAGCATTTT. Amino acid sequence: CATSFAGGNQPQHF.